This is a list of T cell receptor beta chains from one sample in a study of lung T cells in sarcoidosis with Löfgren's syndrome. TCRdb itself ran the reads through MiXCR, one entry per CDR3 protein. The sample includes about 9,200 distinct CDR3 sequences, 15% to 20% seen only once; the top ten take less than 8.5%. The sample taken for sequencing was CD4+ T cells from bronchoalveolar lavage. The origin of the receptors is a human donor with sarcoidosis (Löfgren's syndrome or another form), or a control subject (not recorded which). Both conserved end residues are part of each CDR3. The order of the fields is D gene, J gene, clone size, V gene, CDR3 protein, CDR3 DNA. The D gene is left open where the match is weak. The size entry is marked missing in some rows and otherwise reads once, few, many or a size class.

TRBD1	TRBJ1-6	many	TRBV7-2	CASRTTGTDYYSPLHF	TGTGCCAGCAGAACAACCGGGACAGACTATTATTCACCCCTCCACTTT
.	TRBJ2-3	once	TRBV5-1	CASLIISDTDTQYF	TGCGCCAGCTTGATTATATCAGACACAGATACGCAGTATTTT
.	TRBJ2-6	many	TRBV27	CASSDIAAGANVLTF	TGTGCCAGCAGTGACATAGCGGCCGGGGCCAACGTCCTGACTTTC
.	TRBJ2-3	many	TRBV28	CASRPGTSRGDTQYF	TGTGCCAGCAGACCCGGGACTTCCAGGGGGGATACGCAGTATTTT
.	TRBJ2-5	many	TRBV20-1	CSAYPGIQETQYF	TGCAGTGCGTACCCAGGGATCCAGGAGACCCAGTACTTC
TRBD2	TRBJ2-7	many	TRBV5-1	CASSPTSVEQYF	TGCGCCAGCAGCCCGACTAGCGTCGAGCAGTACTTC
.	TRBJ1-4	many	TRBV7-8	CASSLAGPNEKLFF	TGTGCCAGCAGCTTAGCAGGGCCCAATGAAAAACTGTTTTTT
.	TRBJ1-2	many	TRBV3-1	CASGTALGYTF	TGTGCCAGCGGGACTGCCCTCGGCTACACCTTC
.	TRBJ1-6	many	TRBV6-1	CASQGMDVSPLHF	TGTGCCAGCCAGGGGATGGACGTTTCACCCCTCCACTTT
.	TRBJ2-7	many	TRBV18	CASSPGTSYEQYF	TGTGCCAGCTCACCCGGGACTTCCTACGAGCAGTACTTC
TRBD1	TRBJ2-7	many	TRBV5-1	CASSWGQREQYF	TGCGCCAGCAGCTGGGGACAGCGGGAGCAGTACTTC
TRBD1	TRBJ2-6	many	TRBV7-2	CASSFPRTGTSGANVLTF	TGTGCCAGCAGCTTTCCCAGGACAGGGACCTCTGGGGCCAACGTCCTGACTTTC
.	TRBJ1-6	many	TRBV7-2	CASSLTDAGLGSPLHF	TGTGCCAGCAGCTTAACGGATGCAGGGCTTGGTTCACCCCTCCACTTT
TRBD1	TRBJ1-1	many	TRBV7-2	CASSRGGMNTEAFF	TGTGCCAGCAGCCGAGGGGGCATGAACACTGAAGCTTTCTTT
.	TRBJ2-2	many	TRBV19	CASSIYRATGELFF	TGTGCCAGTAGTATATACCGAGCCACCGGGGAGCTGTTTTTT
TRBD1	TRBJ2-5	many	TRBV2	CASSGDRQETQYF	TGTGCCAGCAGCGGGGACAGACAAGAGACCCAGTACTTC
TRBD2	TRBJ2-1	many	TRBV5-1	CASRTSGAYNEQFF	TGCGCCAGCAGGACTAGCGGTGCCTACAATGAGCAGTTCTTC
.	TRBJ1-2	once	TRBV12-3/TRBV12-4	CARSLAAGTYGYTF	TGTGCCAGAAGTTTAGCAGCAGGGACCTATGGCTACACCTTC
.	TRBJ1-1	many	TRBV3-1	CASSQDPLVEAFF	TGTGCCAGCAGCCAAGATCCATTGGTCGAAGCTTTCTTT
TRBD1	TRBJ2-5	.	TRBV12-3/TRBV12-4	CASSRGQAQETQYF	TGTGCCAGCAGCCGAGGACAGGCCCAAGAGACCCAGTACTTC